The next 18 T cell receptor beta chains were all read from a single sample in a study of blood T cell repertoires in COVID-19. Method: immunoSEQ multiplex PCR; TCRdb's copy keeps in-frame clones and lacks some. The data show about 240,000 clones, with more than 75% seen just once and around 12% held by the top ten. The specimen sequenced was peripheral blood. These receptor sequences come from an older woman with active or convalescent COVID-19.

This chain connects TRBV27 to TRBJ2-7; TRBD2 aligns across 8 bases. Germline CDR1 and CDR2: MNHEY and SMNVEV (reference sequence). CDR3 length: 14 amino acids. With 8 bases clipped from V and 2 bases from J, the junction kept 8 bases outside the gene matches. The CDR3: CASRWGGGPYEQYF. In DNA, the CDR3 is TGTGCCAGCCGCTGGGGCGGGGGGCCCTACGAGCAGTACTTC.

The chain has TRBV6-5 and TRBJ1-2; D call uncertain. CDR1 and CDR2 (germline): MNHEY, SVGAGI. V was clipped by 2 bases and J by 1 base, with 8 bases between them. This CDR3 spans 14 amino acids. CDR3 DNA: TGTGCCAGCAGTTACGCCTATGGTAACTATGGCTACACCTTC. As protein: CASSYAYGNYGYTF.

This chain uses TRBV19 with TRBJ1-6, with a weak D call TRBD1 (5 bases). CDR3 length: 16 amino acids. Germline lookup yields CDR1 LNHDA and CDR2 SQIVND (reference sequence). Trimming pared 3 bases from V and 5 bases from J, leaving 14 bases between. DNA of the CDR3: TGTGCCAGTAGTATGGGCCCGGGGGTGGATAATTCACCCCTCCACTTT. It yields the protein CASSMGPGVDNSPLHF.

This sequence joins TRBV4-1 and TRBJ1-2; 10 bases map to TRBD1. Germline V gene lookup returns CDR1 MGHRA and CDR2 YSYEKL. J was trimmed by 4 bases and V by 1 base; bases with no gene match: 3. The CDR3 contains 15 residues. As DNA, the CDR3 is TGCGCCAGCAGCCAAGTAAGACAGGGGGCCTATGGCTACACCTTC. This translates into CASSQVRQGAYGYTF.

J is TRBJ1-3 and V is TRBV3-1 (or the pseudogene TRBV3-2); D is uncertain. The CDR3 covers 15 residues. Germline assignment: CDR1 LGHDT and CDR2 YNNKEL (reference sequence). Trimming took off 5 bases at V and 0 bases at J, with 11 bases between the two ends. CDR3 nucleotides: TGTGCCAGCAGCAAAGGTCACAGCTCTGGAAACACCATATATTTT. It is translated as CASSKGHSSGNTIYF.

This rearrangement joins TRBV5-1 to TRBJ2-1, with D hard to call. V lost 4 bases, J lost 5 bases, and 7 bases lay in between. Germline V gene sequence: CDR1 SGHRS, CDR2 YFSETQ. The CDR3 has 12 residues. This CDR3 is CASSGFDNEQFF. The CDR3 region has the DNA TGCGCCAGCAGCGGCTTCGACAATGAGCAGTTCTTC. Complete variable domain (other parts from reference TRBV5-1 and TRBJ2-1): KAGVTQTPRYLIKTRGQQVTLSCSPISGHRSVSWYQQTPGQGLQFLFEYFSETQRNKGNFPGRFSGRQFSNSRSEMNVSTLELGDSALYLCASSGFDNEQFFGPGTRLTVL.

The chain has TRBV6-5 and TRBJ1-4, with D possibly TRBD1 on 5 matching bases. The CDR3 is 15 residues long. Trimming removed 6 bases from V and 7 bases from J, with 18 bases in between. Per germline, CDR1 MNHEY and CDR2 SVGAGI. The CDR3 DNA is TGTGCCAGCAGCCCCTGGGGAGGGGAGAGTGAAAAACTGTTTTTT. Encoded protein: CASSPWGGESEKLFF.

The chain recombines TRBV11-2 with TRBJ2-7, with 10 bases aligning to TRBD1. The CDR3 is 14 amino acids. J lost 4 bases, V lost 4 bases, and 4 bases had no gene match. Per germline, CDR1 SGHAT and CDR2 FQNNGV. The CDR3 DNA reads as TGTGCCAGCAGCTCCGACAGGGGGCCTTACGAGCAGTACTTC. Protein: CASSSDRGPYEQYF.

About this clone: Other DNA sequences in the sample encode the same CDR3. The chain has TRBV3-1 (or the pseudogene TRBV3-2) and TRBJ1-2; D gene uncertain. The CDR3 length is 12 residues. Trimming stripped 1 base from V and 4 bases from J, with 4 bases between. The germline V gene encodes CDR1 LGHDT and CDR2 YNNKEL (reference sequence). CDR3 sequence: CASSQGAYGYTF. For the CDR3, the DNA is TGTGCCAGCAGCCAAGGCGCCTATGGCTACACCTTC.

This chain links TRBV30 with TRBJ1-5, with 7 bases identical to TRBD1. There are 14 residues in the CDR3. Germline values: CDR1 GTSNPN, CDR2 SVGIG (reference sequence). The junction had 4 bases not matched to a gene; V was cut back by 5 bases and J by 0 bases. The CDR3 protein is CAWARDSSNQPQHF. The CDR3 bases are TGTGCCTGGGCCCGGGACAGTAGCAATCAGCCCCAGCATTTT.

This chain uses TRBV7-8 with TRBJ2-2; TRBD2 aligns across 11 bases. V gave up 3 bases and J gave up 4 bases; unmatched junction bases: 7. The germline V gene encodes CDR1 SGHVS and CDR2 FQNEAQ. The CDR3 consists of 17 residues. The CDR3 is CASSFTSGGRGTGELFF. CDR3 bases: TGTGCCAGCAGCTTTACTAGCGGGGGTCGTGGCACCGGGGAGCTGTTTTTT.

The gene calls are TRBV7-2 and TRBJ2-5, with D possibly being TRBD1 (6 bases). The V end lost 4 bases, the J end lost 1 base, and 10 bases lay between the germline ends. The V gene's germline CDR1 is SGHTA and CDR2 FQGNSA. The CDR3 consists of 14 residues. Here the CDR3 DNA reads TGTGCCAGCAGCTCGGGACACCTCCAAGAGACCCAGTACTTC. It yields the protein CASSSGHLQETQYF.

The chain couples TRBV29-1 to TRBJ2-1; TRBD2 might be the D (5 bases). Trimming stripped 4 bases from V and 8 bases from J, with 15 bases between. The CDR3 sequence is 13 residues long. Germline CDR1 is SQVTM and CDR2 is ANQGSEA. CDR3 bases: TGCAGCGTTGGACGGGATTTGAGGGATGAGCAGTTCTTC. This encodes CSVGRDLRDEQFF.

V usage is TRBV2 and J usage is TRBJ2-6, with D tentatively TRBD1 (5 bases). The CDR3 is 15 amino acids. V lost 6 bases, J lost 4 bases, and 13 bases lay in between. Per germline, CDR1 SNHLY and CDR2 FYNNEI. This CDR3 is CASRAQGTGANVLTF. CDR3 in DNA: TGTGCCAGCAGAGCCCAGGGTACCGGGGCCAACGTCCTGACTTTC.

The chain uses TRBV5-8 and TRBJ1-2, with D perhaps TRBD1 (5 bases). The CDR3 contains 16 residues. With 4 bases removed from V and 4 bases from J, the gap between germline ends came to 20 bases. The germline gives CDR1 SGHTS, CDR2 YDEGEE. CDR3 protein: CASSPAGQGLFYGYTF. In DNA form, the CDR3 reads TGTGCCAGCAGCCCTGCCGGCCAGGGCTTATTCTATGGCTACACCTTC.

The J gene is TRBJ2-4, the V gene TRBV4-1; 7 bases line up with TRBD2. There are 16 residues in the CDR3. V shed 1 base and J 0 bases; nucleotides not matched to a gene: 3. Germline V gene sequence: CDR1 MGHRA, CDR2 YSYEKL. The CDR3: CASSQGRGVAKNIQYF. The CDR3 DNA is TGCGCCAGCAGCCAAGGTCGGGGGGTAGCCAAAAACATTCAGTACTTC.

The chain combines TRBV27 with TRBJ1-2, with 7 bases fitting TRBD1. The V and J ends lost 3 bases and 6 bases, in that order; junction bases with no gene match: 7. Germline V gives CDR1 MNHEY, CDR2 SMNVEV (reference sequence). The CDR3 is made up of 14 amino acids. This CDR3 is CASSFNGQDNGYTF. The CDR3 coding sequence is TGTGCCAGCAGTTTTAACGGACAGGACAATGGCTACACCTTC.

V usage is TRBV5-1 and J usage is TRBJ1-3; possibly TRBD1 for D (6 bases). CDR1 and CDR2 (germline): SGHRS, YFSETQ. The CDR3 runs 16 residues. Trimming took 0 bases from V and 1 from J, leaving 11 bases between them. The DNA for the CDR3 is TGCGCCAGCAGCTTGGACAGGGTATCGTCTGGAAACACCATATATTTT. This encodes CASSLDRVSSGNTIYF.